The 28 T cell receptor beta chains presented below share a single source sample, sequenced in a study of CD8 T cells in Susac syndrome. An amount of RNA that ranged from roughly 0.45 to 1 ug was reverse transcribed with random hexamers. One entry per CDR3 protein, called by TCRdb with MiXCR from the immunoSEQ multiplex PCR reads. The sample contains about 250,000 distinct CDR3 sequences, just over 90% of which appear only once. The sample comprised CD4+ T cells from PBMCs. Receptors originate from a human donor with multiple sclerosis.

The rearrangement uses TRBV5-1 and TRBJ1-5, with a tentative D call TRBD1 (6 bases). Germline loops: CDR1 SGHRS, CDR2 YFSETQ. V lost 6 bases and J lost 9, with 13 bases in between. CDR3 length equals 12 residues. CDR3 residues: CASTAGVRPQHF. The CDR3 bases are TGCGCCAGCACGGCAGGGGTAAGGCCCCAGCATTTT.

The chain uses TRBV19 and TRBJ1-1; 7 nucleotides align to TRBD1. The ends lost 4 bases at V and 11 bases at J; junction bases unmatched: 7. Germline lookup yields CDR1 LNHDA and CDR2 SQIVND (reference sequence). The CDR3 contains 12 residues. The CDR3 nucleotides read TGTGCCAGTAGTAGGACAGGCGTTGCGGCTTTCTTT. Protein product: CASSRTGVAAFF.

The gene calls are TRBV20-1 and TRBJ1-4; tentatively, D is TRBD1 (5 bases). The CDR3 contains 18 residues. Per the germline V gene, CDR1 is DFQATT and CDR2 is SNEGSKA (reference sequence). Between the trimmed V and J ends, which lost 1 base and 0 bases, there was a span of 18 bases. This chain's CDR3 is CSARGLGGSPTTNEKLFF. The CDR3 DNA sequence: TGCAGTGCTAGAGGTCTGGGGGGGTCCCCTACAACTAATGAAAAACTGTTTTTT.

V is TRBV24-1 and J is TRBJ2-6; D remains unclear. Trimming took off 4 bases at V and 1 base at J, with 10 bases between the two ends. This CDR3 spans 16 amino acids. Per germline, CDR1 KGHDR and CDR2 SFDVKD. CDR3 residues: CATSDPAGSGANVLTF. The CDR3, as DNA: TGTGCCACCAGTGACCCCGCTGGGTCTGGGGCCAACGTCCTGACTTTC.

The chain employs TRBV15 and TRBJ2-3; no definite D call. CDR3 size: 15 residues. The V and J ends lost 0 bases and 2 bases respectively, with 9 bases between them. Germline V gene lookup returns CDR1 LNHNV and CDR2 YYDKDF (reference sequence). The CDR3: CATSRDSAITDTQYF. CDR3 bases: TGTGCCACCAGCAGAGATAGTGCTATCACAGATACGCAGTATTTT.

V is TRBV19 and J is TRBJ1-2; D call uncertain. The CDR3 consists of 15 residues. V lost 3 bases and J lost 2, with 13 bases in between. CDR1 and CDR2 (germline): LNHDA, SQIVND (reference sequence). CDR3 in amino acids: CASSIRVGVNYGYTF. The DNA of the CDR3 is TGTGCCAGTAGTATTAGGGTGGGAGTCAACTATGGCTACACCTTC.

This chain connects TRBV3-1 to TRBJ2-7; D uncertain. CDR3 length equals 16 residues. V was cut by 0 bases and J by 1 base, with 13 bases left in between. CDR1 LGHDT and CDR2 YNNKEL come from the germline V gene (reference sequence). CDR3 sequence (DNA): TGTGCCAGCAGCCAAGATAATCGTTGGGATTCCTACGAGCAGTACTTC. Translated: CASSQDNRWDSYEQYF.

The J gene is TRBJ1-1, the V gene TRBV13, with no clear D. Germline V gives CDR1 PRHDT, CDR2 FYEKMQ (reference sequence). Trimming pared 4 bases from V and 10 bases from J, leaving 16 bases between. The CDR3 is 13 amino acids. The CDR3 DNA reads TGTGCCAGCAGCTACCTTTTAGATCCCGGAGCTTTCTTT. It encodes CASSYLLDPGAFF.

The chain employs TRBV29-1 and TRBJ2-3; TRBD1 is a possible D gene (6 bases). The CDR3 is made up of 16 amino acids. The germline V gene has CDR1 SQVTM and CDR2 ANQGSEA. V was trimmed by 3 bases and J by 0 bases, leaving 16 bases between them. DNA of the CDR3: TGCAGCGTTGATTTCCGGACAGTAGCTAGCACAGATACGCAGTATTTT. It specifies CSVDFRTVASTDTQYF.

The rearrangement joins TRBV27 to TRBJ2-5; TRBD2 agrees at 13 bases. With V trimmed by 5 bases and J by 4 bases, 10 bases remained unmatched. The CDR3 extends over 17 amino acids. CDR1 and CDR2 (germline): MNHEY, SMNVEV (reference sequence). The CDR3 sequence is CASSRTPGLAGVETQYF. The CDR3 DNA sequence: TGTGCCAGCAGTCGGACCCCCGGACTAGCGGGAGTAGAGACCCAGTACTTC.

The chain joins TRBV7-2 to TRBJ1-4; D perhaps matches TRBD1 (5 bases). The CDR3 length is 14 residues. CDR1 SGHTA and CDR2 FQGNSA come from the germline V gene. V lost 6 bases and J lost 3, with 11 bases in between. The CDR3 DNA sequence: TGTGCCAGCAGGGCCGGGACGGCTAATGAAAAACTGTTTTTT. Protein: CASRAGTANEKLFF.

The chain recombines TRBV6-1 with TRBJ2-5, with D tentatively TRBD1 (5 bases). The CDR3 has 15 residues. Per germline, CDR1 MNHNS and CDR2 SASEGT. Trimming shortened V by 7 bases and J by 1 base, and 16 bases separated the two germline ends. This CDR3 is CASTPISGRQETQYF. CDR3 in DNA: TGTGCCAGCACCCCCATTTCAGGGCGCCAAGAGACCCAGTACTTC.

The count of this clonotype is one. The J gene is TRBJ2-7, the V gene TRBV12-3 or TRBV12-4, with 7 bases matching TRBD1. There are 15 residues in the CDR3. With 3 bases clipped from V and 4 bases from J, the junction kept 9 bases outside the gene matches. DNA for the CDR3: TGTGCCAGCAGTTTGAACAGGGGTGGGCAATACGAGCAGTACGTC. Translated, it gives CASSLNRGGQYEQYV.

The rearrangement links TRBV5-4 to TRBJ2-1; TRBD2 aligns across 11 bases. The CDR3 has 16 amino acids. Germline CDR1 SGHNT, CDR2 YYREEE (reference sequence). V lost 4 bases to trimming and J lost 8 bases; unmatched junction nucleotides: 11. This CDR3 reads CASSPSPGLAEYEQFF. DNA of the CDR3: TGTGCCAGCAGCCCCTCCCCGGGACTAGCGGAATATGAGCAGTTCTTC.

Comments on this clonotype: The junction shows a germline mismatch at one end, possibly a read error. CDR3 residues: CATSDTGPAEKLFF. The CDR3 DNA reads TGTGCCACCAGTGATACAGGACCTGCGGAAAAACTTTTTTTT. This chain joins TRBV24-1 and TRBJ1-4, with D tentatively TRBD1 (5 bases). Germline-derived CDR1 and CDR2 are KGHDR and SFDVKD. This CDR3 is 14 amino acids long.

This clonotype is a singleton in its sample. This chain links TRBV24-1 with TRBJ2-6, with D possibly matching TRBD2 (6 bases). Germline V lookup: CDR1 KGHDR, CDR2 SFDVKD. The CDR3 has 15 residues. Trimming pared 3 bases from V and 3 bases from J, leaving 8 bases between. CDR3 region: CATSDGGLGANVLTF. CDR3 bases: TGTGCCACCAGTGATGGAGGGCTTGGGGCCAACGTCCTGACTTTC.

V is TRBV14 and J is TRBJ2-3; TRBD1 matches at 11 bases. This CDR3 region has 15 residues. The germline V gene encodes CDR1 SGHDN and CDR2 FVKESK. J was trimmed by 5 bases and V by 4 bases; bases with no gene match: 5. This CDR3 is CASSPGQGVGDTQYF. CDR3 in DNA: TGTGCCAGCAGCCCGGGACAGGGGGTAGGAGATACGCAGTATTTT.

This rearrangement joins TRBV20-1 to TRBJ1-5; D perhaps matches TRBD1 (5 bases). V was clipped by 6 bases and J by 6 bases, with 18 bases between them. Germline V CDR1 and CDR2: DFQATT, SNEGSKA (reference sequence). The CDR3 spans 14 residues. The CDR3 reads CSAASRVWSQPQHF. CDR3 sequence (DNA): TGCAGTGCGGCGAGCAGGGTTTGGAGTCAGCCCCAGCATTTT.

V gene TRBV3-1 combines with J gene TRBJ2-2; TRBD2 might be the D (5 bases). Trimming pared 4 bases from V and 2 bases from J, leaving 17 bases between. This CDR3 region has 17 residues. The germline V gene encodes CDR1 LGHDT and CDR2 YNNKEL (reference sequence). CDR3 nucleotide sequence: TGTGCCAGCAGCCTCGGGGATAGTTCACCCAACACCGGGGAGCTGTTTTTT. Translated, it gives CASSLGDSSPNTGELFF. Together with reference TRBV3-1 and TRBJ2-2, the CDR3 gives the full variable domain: DTAVSQTPKYLVTQMGNDKSIKCEQNLGHDTMYWYKQDSKKFLKIMFSYNNKELIINETVPNRFSPKSPDKAHLNLHINSLELGDSAVYFCASSLGDSSPNTGELFFGEGSRLTVL.

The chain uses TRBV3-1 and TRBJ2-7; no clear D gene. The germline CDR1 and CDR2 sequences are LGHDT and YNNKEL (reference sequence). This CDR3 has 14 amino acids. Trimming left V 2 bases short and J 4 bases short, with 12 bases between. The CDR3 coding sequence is TGTGCCAGCAGCCAATTCCCAGTTCAGTACGAGCAGTACTTC. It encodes CASSQFPVQYEQYF.

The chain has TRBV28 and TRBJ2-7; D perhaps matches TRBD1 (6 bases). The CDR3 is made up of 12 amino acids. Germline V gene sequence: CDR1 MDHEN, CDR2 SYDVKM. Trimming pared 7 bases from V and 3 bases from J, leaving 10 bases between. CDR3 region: CASTSTGYEQYV. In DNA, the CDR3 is TGTGCCAGCACCTCGACAGGCTACGAGCAGTACGTC.

The CDR3 spells CASSRDMGEKLFF. In nucleotides, the CDR3 is TGTGCCAGCTCACGGGACATGGGTGAAAAACTGTTTTTT. V gene TRBV18 combines with J gene TRBJ1-4, with a tentative D call TRBD1 (6 bases). The CDR3 is 13 residues long. Looked up from germline, CDR1 is KGHSH and CDR2 is LQKENI. V lost 4 bases and J lost 7, with 10 bases in between.

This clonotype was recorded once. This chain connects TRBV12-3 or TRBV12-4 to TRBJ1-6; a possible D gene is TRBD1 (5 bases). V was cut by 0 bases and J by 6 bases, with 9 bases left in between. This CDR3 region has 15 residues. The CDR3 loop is CASSLAGRTNSPLHF. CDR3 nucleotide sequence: TGTGCCAGCAGTTTAGCGGGACGCACTAATTCACCCCTCCACTTT.

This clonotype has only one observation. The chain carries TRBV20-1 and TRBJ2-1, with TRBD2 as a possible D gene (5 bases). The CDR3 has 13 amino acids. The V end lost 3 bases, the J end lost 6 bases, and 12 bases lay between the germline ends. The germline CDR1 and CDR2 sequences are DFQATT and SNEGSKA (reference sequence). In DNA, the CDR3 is TGCAGTGCTAGTAAACTAGTGGCCAATGAGCAGTTCTTC. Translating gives CSASKLVANEQFF.

CDR3 sequence (DNA): TGTGCCAGCAGTCGAGGTTGGGGCTATGGCTACACCTTC. This encodes CASSRGWGYGYTF. The gene calls are TRBV25-1 and TRBJ1-2; D unclear. The V end lost 5 bases, the J end lost 4 bases, and 11 bases lay between the germline ends. The CDR3 spans 13 residues. Germline V gives CDR1 MGHDK, CDR2 SYGVNS.

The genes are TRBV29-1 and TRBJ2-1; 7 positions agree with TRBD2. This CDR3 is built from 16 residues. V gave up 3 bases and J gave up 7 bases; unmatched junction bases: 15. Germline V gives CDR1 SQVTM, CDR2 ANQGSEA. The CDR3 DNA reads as TGCAGCGTTGAGACCCCTGGGCGGGGGACCAGGAATGAGCAGTTCTTC. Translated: CSVETPGRGTRNEQFF.

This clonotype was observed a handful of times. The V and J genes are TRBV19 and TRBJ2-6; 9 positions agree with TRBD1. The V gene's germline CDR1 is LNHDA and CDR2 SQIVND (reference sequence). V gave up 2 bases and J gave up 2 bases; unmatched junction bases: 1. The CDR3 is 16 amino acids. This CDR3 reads CASSINRGPGANVLTF. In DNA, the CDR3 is TGTGCCAGTAGTATAAACAGGGGGCCTGGGGCCAACGTCCTGACTTTC.

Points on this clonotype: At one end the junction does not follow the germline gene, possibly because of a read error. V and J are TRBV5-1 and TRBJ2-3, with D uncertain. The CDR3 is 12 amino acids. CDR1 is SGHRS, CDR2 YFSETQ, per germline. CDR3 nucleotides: TGTGCCAGCAGCTTAACCACAGATACGCAGTATTTT. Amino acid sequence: CASSLTTDTQYF.